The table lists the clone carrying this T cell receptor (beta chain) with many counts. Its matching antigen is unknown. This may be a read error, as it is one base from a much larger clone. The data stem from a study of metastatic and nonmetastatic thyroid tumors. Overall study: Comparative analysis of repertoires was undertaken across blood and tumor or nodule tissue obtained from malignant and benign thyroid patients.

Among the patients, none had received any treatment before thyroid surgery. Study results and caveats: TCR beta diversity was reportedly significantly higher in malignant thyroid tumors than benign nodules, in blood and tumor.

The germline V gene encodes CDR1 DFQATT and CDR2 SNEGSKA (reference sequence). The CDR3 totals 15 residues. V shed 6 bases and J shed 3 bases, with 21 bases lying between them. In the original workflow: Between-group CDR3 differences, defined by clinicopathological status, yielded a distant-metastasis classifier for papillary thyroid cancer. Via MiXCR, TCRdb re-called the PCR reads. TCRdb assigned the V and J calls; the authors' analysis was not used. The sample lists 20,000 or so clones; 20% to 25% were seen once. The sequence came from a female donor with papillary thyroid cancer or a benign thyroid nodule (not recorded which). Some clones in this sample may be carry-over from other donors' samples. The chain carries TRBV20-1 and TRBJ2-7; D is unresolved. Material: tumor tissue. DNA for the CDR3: TGCAGTGCCTATAAGTCGGGCAGCTTAAGCTACGAGCAGTACTTC. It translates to CSAYKSGSLSYEQYF.